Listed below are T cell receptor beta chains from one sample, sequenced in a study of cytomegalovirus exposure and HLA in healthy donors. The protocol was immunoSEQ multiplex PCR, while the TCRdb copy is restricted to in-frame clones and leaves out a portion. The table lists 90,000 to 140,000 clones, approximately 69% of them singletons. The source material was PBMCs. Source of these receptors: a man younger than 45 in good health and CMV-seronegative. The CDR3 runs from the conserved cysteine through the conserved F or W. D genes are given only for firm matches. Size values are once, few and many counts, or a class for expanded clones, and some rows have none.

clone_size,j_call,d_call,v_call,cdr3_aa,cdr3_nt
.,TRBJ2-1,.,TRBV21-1,CASRKGLAGGRTYNEQFF,TGTGCCAGCAGAAAAGGGCTAGCGGGAGGGAGGACCTACAATGAGCAGTTCTTC
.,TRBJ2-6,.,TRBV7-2,CASSLGQAGANVLTF,TGTGCCAGCAGCTTAGGACAGGCTGGGGCCAACGTCCTGACTTTC
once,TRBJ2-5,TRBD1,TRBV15,CATSRGPRGQETQYF,TGTGCCACCAGCAGAGGTCCCAGGGGGCAAGAGACCCAGTACTTC
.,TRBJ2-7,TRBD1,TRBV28,CASSTTGTGSYEQYF,TGTGCCAGCAGTACAACCGGGACAGGCTCCTACGAGCAGTACTTC
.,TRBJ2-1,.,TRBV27,CASKGRDSVTYNEQFF,TGTGCCAGCAAGGGTCGGGATTCGGTGACCTACAATGAGCAGTTCTTC
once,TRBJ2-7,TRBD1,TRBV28,CASSLSSGQSSYEQYF,TGTGCCAGCAGTTTGAGTTCGGGACAGAGCTCCTACGAGCAGTACTTC
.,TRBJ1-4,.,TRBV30,CAWVELRVSGEKLFF,TGTGCCTGGGTGGAACTCAGGGTGTCAGGGGAAAAACTGTTTTTT
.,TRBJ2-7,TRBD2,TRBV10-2,CASRLAGGGDYEQYF,TGCGCCAGCAGACTAGCGGGAGGGGGGGACTACGAGCAGTACTTC
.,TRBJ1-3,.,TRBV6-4,CASSDGGARGNTIYF,TGTGCCAGCAGTGACGGGGGCGCTCGGGGAAACACCATATATTTT
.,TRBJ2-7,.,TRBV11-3,CASSPSRRGEQYF,TGTGCCAGCAGCCCCTCCCGTCGGGGGGAGCAGTACTTC